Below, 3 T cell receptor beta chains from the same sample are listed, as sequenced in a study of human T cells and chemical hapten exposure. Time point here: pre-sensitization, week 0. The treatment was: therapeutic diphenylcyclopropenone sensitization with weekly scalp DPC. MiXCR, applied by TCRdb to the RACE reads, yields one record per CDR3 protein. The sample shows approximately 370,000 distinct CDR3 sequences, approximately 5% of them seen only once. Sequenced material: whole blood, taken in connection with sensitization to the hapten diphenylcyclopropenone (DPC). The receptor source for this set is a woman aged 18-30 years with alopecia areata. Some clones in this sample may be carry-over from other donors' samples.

The CDR3 DNA is TGTGCCAGCAGCCAGACTTGGGGGACAGGGTATAGCAATCAGCCCCAGCATTTT. Translated: CASSQTWGTGYSNQPQHF. The chain couples TRBV3-1 to TRBJ1-5, with 9 bases aligning to TRBD1. The V and J ends lost 3 bases and 0 bases, in that order; junction bases with no gene match: 9. The CDR3 contains 18 residues. Germline V gene sequence: CDR1 LGHDT, CDR2 YNNKEL (reference sequence).

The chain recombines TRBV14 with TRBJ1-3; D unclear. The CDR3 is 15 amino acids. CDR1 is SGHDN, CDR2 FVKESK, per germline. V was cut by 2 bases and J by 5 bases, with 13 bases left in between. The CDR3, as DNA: TGTGCCAGCAGCCAAAGTATTACCTTGCGAAACACCATATATTTT. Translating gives CASSQSITLRNTIYF.

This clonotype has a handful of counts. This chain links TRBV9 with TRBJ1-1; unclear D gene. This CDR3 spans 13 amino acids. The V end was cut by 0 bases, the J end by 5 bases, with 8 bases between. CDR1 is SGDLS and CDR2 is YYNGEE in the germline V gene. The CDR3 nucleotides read TGTGCCAGCAGCGTAGAGATAGGAACTGAAGCTTTCTTT. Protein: CASSVEIGTEAFF.